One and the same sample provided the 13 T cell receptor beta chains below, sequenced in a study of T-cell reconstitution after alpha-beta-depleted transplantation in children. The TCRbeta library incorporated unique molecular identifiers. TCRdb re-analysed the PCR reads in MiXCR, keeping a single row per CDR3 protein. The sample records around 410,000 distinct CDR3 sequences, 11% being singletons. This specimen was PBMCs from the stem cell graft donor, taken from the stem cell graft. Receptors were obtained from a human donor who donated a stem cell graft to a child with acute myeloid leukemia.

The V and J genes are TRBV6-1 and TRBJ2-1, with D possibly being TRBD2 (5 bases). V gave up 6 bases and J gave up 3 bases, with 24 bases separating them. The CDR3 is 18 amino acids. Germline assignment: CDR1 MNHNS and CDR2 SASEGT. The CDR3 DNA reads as TGTGCCAGCAGAATAAGGTGGGAAGCGGTTACTGGCTACAATGAGCAGTTCTTC. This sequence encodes CASRIRWEAVTGYNEQFF.

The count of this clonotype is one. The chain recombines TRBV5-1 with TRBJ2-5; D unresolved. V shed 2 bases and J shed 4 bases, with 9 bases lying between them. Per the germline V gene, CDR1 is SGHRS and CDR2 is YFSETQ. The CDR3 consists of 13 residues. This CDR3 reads CASSLSHLETQYF. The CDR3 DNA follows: TGCGCCAGCAGCTTATCCCATCTAGAGACCCAGTACTTC.

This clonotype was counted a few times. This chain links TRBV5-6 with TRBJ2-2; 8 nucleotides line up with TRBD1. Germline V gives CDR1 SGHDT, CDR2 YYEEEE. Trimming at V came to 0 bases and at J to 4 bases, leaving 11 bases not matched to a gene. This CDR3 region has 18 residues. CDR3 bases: TGTGCCAGCAGCTTGGGGACAGGACAGGGAAAAGGCACCGGGGAGCTGTTTTTT. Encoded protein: CASSLGTGQGKGTGELFF.

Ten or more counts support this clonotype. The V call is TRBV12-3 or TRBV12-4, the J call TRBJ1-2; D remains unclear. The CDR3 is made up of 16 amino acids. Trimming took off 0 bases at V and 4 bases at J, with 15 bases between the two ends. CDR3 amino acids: CASSLATGGSSYGYTF. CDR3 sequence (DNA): TGTGCCAGCAGTTTAGCGACGGGAGGGTCTTCCTATGGCTACACCTTC.

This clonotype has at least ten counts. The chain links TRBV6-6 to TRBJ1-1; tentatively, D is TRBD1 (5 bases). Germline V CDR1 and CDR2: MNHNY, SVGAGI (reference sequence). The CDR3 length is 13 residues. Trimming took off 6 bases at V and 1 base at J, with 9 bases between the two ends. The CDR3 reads CASRLTGNTEAFF. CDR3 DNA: TGTGCCAGCAGGCTTACAGGGAACACTGAAGCTTTCTTT.

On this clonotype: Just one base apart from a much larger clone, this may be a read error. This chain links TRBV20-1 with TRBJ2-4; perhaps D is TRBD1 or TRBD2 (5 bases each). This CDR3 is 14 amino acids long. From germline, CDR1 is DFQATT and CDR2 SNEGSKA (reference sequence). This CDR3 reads CSAHPRGAQNIQYF. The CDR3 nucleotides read TGCAGTGCTCACCCAAGGGGAGCCCAAAACATTCAGTACTTC.

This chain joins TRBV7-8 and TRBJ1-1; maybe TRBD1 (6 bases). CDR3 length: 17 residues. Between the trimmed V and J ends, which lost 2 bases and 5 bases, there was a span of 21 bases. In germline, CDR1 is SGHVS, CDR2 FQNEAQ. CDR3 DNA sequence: TGTGCCAGCAGCTTATACGTCGGGGGCTATTCGAAGACTGAAGCTTTCTTT. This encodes CASSLYVGGYSKTEAFF.

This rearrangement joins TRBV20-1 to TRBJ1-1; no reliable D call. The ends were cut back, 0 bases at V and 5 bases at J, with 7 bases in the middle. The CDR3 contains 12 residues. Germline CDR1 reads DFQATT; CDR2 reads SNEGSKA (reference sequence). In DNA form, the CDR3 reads TGCAGTGCTAGAGAGGCCGGGACTGAAGCTTTCTTT. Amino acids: CSAREAGTEAFF.

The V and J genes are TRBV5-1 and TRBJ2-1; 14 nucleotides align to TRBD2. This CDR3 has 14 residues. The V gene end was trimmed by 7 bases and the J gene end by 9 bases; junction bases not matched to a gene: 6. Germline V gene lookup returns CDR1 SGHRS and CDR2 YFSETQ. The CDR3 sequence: CASGRLAGGGEQFF. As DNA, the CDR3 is TGCGCCAGCGGCCGACTAGCGGGAGGGGGTGAGCAGTTCTTC.

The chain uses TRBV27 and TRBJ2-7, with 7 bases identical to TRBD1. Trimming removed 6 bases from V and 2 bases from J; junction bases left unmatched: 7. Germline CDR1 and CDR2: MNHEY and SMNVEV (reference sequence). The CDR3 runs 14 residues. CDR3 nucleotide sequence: TGTGCCAGCAGCCGCCGGGACAGTCCCTACGAGCAGTACTTC. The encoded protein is CASSRRDSPYEQYF.

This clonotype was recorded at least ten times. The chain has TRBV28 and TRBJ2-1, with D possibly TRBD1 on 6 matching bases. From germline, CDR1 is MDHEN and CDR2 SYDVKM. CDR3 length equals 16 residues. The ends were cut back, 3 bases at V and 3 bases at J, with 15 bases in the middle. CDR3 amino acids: CASSLGADGYYNEQFF. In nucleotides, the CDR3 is TGTGCCAGCAGTTTGGGGGCGGATGGGTACTACAATGAGCAGTTCTTC. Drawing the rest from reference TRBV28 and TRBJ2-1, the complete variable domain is DVKVTQSSRYLVKRTGEKVFLECVQDMDHENMFWYRQDPGLGLRLIYFSYDVKMKEKGDIPEGYSVSREKKERFSLILESASTNQTSMYLCASSLGADGYYNEQFFGPGTRLTVL.

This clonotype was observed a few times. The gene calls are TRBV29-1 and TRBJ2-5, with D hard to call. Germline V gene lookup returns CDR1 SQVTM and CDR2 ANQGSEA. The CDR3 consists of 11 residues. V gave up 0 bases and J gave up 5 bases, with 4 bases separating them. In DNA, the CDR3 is TGCAGCGTTGAAGATGAGGAGACCCAGTACTTC. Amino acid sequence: CSVEDEETQYF.

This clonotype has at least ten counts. The CDR3 spells CASSNLGGLGNIQYF. The CDR3 bases are TGTGCCAGCAGTAATTTGGGGGGCTTGGGTAACATTCAGTACTTC. The V call is TRBV12-3 or TRBV12-4, the J call TRBJ2-4; D possibly matches TRBD1 or TRBD2 (6 bases each). The CDR3 is 15 residues long. V shed 5 bases and J shed 7 bases, with 18 bases lying between them.